This TCR beta chain came from a study of CD8 T cells in ankylosing spondylitis (dated by TCRdb to 2015 to 2018). Describing the broader study: The study set out to find disease-linked TCR variants by profiling T cell receptor beta repertoires in ankylosing spondylitis patients and healthy donors. The full study cohort was made up of over 20 ankylosing spondylitis patients and 108 healthy donors. Samples of peripheral blood were taken, and for ankylosing spondylitis patients, synovial fluid was collected as well.

This clonotype was seen a handful of times. Its target antigen remains unknown. Base qualities are not at hand, and no much larger clone is one base apart. Overall study results and their limits: The disease-linked clones showed a CD8+ phenotype and occurred at relatively low frequencies in peripheral blood. Some motif variants had previously been reported in the synovial fluid and blood of reactive arthritis patients, which suggests shared mechanisms of disease initiation. Blood from ankylosing spondylitis patients appeared to be characterized by a TCR beta motif composed of under 10 highly homologous amino acid variants. Significant enrichment of the disease-linked clones was reported in matched synovial fluid samples from ankylosing spondylitis patients.

Instrument used: Illumina HiSeq 2500. TCR beta libraries were prepared by quantitative 5'-RACE with molecular barcodes. Per the source publication's procedure: To identify disease-linked TCR variants, a new computational method was used, one built on a probabilistic model of VDJ rearrangement. In-frame beta chains were kept once TCRdb had trimmed the public reads at Q25 with fastp and called clones with MiXCR. Each CDR3 protein appears once, grouped with its most common genes and DNA. The V and J calls were not made by the authors but by TCRdb's processing. For this sample the table gives about 330,000 distinct CDR3 sequences, of which roughly 8% were detected only once. In total, the top ten clones hold just over 14% of the sample. Germline trimming amounts to 5 bases on V and 4 bases on J, with 15 as the count of junction bases outside the gene matches. Via the germline V gene (reference sequence), CDR1 is MNHEY and CDR2 SMNVEV. The CDR3 measures 18 amino acids from cysteine to phenylalanine. The entry retains the CDR3 DNA only, 54 bases that are in frame from base 1.

Material for sequencing was blood, either unsorted or a sorted T cell fraction (not recorded which). Rearrangement joined TRBV27 to TRBJ2-3, with 10 central nucleotides matching TRBD1. This receptor was taken from a male donor with ankylosing spondylitis. CDR3 reads: CASSPQSGQGVWADTQYF. The sequenced DNA is TGTGCCAGCAGTCCCCAAAGTGGACAGGGGGTTTGGGCAGATACGCAGTATTTT.